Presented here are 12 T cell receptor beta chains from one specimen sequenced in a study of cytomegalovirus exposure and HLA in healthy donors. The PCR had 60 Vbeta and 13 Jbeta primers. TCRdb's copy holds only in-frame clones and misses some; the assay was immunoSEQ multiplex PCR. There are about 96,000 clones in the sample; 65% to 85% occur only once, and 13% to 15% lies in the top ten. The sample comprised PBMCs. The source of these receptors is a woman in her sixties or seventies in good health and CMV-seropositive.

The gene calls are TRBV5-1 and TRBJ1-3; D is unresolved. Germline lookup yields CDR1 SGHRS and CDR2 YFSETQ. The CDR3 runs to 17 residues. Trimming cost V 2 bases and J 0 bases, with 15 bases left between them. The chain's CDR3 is CASSFDTPSDSGNTIYF. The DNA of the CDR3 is TGCGCCAGCAGCTTTGACACCCCATCCGACTCTGGAAACACCATATATTTT.

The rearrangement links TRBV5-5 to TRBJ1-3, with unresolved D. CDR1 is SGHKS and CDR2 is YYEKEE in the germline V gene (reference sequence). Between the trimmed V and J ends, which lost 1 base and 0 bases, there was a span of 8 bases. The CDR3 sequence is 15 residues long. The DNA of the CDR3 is TGTGCCAGCAGCTTGTTGCGGGACTCTGGAAACACCATATATTTT. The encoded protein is CASSLLRDSGNTIYF. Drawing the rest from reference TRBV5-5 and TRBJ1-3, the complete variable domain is DAGVTQSPTHLIKTRGQQVTLRCSPISGHKSVSWYQQVLGQGPQFIFQYYEKEERGRGNFPDRFSARQFPNYSSELNVNALLLGDSALYLCASSLLRDSGNTIYFGEGSWLTVV.

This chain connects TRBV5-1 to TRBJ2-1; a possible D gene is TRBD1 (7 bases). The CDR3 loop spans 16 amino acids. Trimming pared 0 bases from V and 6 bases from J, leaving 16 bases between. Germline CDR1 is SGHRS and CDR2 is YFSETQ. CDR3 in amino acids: CASSLGLRGEGNEQFF. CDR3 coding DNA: TGCGCCAGCAGCTTGGGTCTCAGGGGGGAAGGCAATGAGCAGTTCTTC.

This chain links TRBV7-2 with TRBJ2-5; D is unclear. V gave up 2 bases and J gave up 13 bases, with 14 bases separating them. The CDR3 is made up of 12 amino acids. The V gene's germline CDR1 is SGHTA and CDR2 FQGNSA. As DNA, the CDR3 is TGTGCCAGCAGCTTACAACATGCCCCCCGGTACTTC. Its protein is CASSLQHAPRYF.

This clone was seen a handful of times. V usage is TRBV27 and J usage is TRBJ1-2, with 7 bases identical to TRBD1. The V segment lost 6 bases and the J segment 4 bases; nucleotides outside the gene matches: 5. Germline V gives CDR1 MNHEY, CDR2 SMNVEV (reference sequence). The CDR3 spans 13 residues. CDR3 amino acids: CASSEQGPYGYTF. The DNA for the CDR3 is TGTGCCAGCAGCGAACAGGGGCCCTATGGCTACACCTTC.

CDR3 nucleotide sequence: TGTGCCAGCAGTTCGGCGGGACTCCCCCAAGAGGAGACCCAGTACTTC. Residues: CASSSAGLPQEETQYF. V and J are TRBV27 and TRBJ2-5, with D possibly TRBD2 on 6 matching bases. Trimming pared 4 bases from V and 5 bases from J, leaving 20 bases between. Germline V lookup: CDR1 MNHEY, CDR2 SMNVEV (reference sequence). The CDR3 is made up of 16 amino acids.

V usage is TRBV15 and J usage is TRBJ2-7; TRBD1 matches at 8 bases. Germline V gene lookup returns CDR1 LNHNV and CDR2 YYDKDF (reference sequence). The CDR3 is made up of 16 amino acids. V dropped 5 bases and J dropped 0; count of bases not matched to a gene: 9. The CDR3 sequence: CATSLPDRAASYEQYF. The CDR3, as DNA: TGTGCCACCAGCCTTCCGGACAGGGCGGCCTCCTACGAGCAGTACTTC.

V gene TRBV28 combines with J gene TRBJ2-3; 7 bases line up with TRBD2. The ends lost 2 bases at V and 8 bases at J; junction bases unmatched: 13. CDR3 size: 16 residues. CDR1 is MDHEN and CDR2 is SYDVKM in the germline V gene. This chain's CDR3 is CASSLGLSAQRGTQYF. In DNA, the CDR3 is TGTGCCAGCAGTTTAGGGTTGTCGGCCCAGCGGGGTACGCAGTATTTT.

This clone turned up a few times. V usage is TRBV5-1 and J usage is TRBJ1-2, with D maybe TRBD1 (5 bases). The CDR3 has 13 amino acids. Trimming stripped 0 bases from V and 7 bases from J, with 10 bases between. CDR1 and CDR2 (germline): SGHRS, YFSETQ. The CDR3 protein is CASSLGAGFGYTF. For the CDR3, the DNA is TGCGCCAGCAGCTTGGGGGCAGGGTTTGGCTACACCTTC.

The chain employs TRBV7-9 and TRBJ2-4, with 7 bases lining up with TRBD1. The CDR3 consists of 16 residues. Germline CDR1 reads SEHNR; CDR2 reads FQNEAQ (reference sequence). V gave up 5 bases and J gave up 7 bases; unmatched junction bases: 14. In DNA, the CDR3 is TGTGCCAGCAGCCGAACCGGGACAGATATTCTCAACATTCAGTACTTC. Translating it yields CASSRTGTDILNIQYF. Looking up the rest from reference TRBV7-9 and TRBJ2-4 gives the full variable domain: DTGVSQNPRHKITKRGQNVTFRCDPISEHNRLYWYRQTLGQGPEFLTYFQNEAQLEKSRLLSDRFSAERPKGSFSTLEIQRTEQGDSAMYLCASSRTGTDILNIQYFGAGTRLSVL.

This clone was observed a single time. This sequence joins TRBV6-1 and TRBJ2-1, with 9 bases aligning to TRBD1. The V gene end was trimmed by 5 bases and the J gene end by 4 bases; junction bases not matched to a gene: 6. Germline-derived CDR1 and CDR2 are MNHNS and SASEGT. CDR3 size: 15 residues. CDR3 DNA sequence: TGTGCCAGCAGTACCTCCGGGACAGGGTACAATGAGCAGTTCTTC. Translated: CASSTSGTGYNEQFF.

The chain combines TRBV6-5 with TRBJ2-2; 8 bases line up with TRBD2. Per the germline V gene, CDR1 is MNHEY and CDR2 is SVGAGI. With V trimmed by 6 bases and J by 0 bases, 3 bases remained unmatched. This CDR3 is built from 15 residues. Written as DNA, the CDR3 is TGTGCCAGCAGAACTAGCGGTGCGAACACCGGGGAGCTGTTTTTT. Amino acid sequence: CASRTSGANTGELFF.